This entry describes one T cell receptor (beta chain). The data belong to a study of blood T cell repertoires in COVID-19. Clones were sequenced by immunoSEQ multiplex PCR, and TCRdb holds only the in-frame ones, with some missing. The data hold 68,000 or so clones, with 86% observed a single time. J gave up 5 bases and V 3 bases, and 7 bases lay outside the gene matches. The germline V gene has CDR1 SGHAT and CDR2 FQDESV (reference sequence). The CDR3 covers 16 residues. The chain links TRBV11-1 to TRBJ1-6, with TRBD1 identical over 7 bases. The sequence was obtained from a man aged 50 or older with acute or convalescent COVID-19. Sequencing input: peripheral blood. CDR3 DNA sequence: TGTGCCAGCAGCTTGGAGGGGGCGAATCATAATTCACCCCTCCACTTT. It yields the protein CASSLEGANHNSPLHF.